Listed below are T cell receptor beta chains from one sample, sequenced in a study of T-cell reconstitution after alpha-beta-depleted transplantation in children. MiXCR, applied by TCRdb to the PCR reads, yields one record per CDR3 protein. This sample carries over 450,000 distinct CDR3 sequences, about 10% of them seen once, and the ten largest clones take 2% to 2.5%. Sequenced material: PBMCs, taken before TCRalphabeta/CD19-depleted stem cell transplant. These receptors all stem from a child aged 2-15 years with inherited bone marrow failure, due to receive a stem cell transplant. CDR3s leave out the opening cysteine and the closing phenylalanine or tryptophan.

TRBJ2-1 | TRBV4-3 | ASSQEARTSYNEQF
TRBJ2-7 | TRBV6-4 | ASSDSPYWNGAYEQY
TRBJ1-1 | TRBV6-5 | ASSYGGVQALDTEAF
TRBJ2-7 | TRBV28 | ASSTPRTSGRAVVYEQY
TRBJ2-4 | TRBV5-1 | ASSDNSGGDIQY
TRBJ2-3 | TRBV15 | ATSRDPGLAADTQY
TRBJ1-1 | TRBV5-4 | ASSFSETYNTEAF
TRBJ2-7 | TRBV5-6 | ASNTFKTGGYDEQY
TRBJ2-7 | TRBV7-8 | ASSEGTGTRTYEEY
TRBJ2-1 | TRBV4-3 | ASSQDAGARDEQF
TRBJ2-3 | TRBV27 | ASRNRVVGTDTQY
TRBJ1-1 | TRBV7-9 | ASSVGTYTEAF
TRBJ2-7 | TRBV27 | ASSSRDRGLYEQY
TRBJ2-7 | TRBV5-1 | ASSGRLAGGAHEQY